A single sample is the source of the 22 T cell receptor beta chains below, sequenced in a study of graft-versus-host responses after intestinal transplantation. Sequencing used immunoSEQ multiplex PCR; TCRdb keeps in-frame clones, though not all of them. The sample lists approximately 1,600 clones, 85% to 95% occurring once. Sequencing used PBMCs, obtained 16 days after intestinal transplant. These receptors all stem from a human patient who received an intestinal transplant, so some T cells may come from the graft donor.

The chain has TRBV5-4 and TRBJ2-2, with 9 bases fitting TRBD2. J lost 1 base, V lost 0 bases, and 7 bases had no gene match. Germline assignment: CDR1 SGHNT and CDR2 YYREEE (reference sequence). CDR3 length equals 18 residues. This CDR3 reads CASSLGPGLAMNTGELFF. CDR3 sequence (DNA): TGTGCCAGCAGCTTGGGCCCGGGACTAGCAATGAACACCGGGGAGCTGTTTTTT. The complete variable domain, with remaining parts taken from reference TRBV5-4 and TRBJ2-2, reads ETGVTQSPTHLIKTRGQQVTLRCSSQSGHNTVSWYQQALGQGPQFIFQYYREEENGRGNFPPRFSGLQFPNYSSELNVNALELDDSALYLCASSLGPGLAMNTGELFFGEGSRLTVL.

The rearrangement uses TRBV9 and TRBJ2-4; D gene ambiguous. Trimming pared 2 bases from V and 0 bases from J, leaving 9 bases between. CDR1 SGDLS and CDR2 YYNGEE come from the germline V gene. The CDR3 length is 15 residues. In DNA, the CDR3 is TGTGCCAGCAGCGTGGAAGGGCTAGCCAAAAACATTCAGTACTTC. Translated: CASSVEGLAKNIQYF.

The rearrangement links TRBV6-5 to TRBJ2-2; 7 nucleotides agree with TRBD1. This CDR3 spans 12 amino acids. V shed 4 bases, J shed 10 bases, and the junction held 3 bases outside the gene matches. Germline V lookup: CDR1 MNHEY, CDR2 SVGAGI. DNA for the CDR3: TGTGCCAGCAGTTTACAGGGGTTGGAGCTGTTTTTT. Translation gives CASSLQGLELFF.

The CDR3 loop reads CSVSGRANEKLFF. The CDR3 bases are TGCAGCGTCTCGGGACGGGCTAATGAAAAACTGTTTTTT. This rearrangement joins TRBV29-1 to TRBJ1-4; perhaps TRBD1 as D (5 bases). This CDR3 contains 13 residues. From germline, CDR1 is SQVTM and CDR2 ANQGSEA. Trimming removed 6 bases at V and 3 bases at J, with 11 bases between.

The V call is TRBV5-6, the J call TRBJ1-2, with 7 bases identical to TRBD1. The CDR3 contains 14 residues. CDR1 is SGHDT and CDR2 is YYEEEE in the germline V gene. J lost 4 bases, V lost 1 base, and 4 bases had no gene match. The DNA for the CDR3 is TGTGCCAGCAGCTTGATGTGGGACAGCTATGGCTACACCTTC. As protein: CASSLMWDSYGYTF.

V and J are TRBV29-1 and TRBJ2-6; D perhaps matches TRBD2 (6 bases). The germline gives CDR1 SQVTM, CDR2 ANQGSEA. This CDR3 comprises 17 residues. Trimming shortened V by 5 bases and J by 5 bases, and 22 bases separated the two germline ends. The CDR3 DNA reads TGCAGCGTTAGTATGTTACTAGCATACAATCGGGCCAACGTCCTGACTTTC. Residues: CSVSMLLAYNRANVLTF.

The V gene is TRBV19, the J gene TRBJ2-5; 10 nucleotides align to TRBD1. V lost 4 bases to trimming and J lost 6 bases; unmatched junction nucleotides: 11. The CDR3 extends over 16 amino acids. Per germline, CDR1 LNHDA and CDR2 SQIVND (reference sequence). CDR3 region: CASSNGVRQGAQTQYF. In DNA form, the CDR3 reads TGTGCCAGTAGTAACGGTGTACGACAGGGGGCCCAGACCCAGTACTTC.

The V and J genes are TRBV15 and TRBJ1-5, with TRBD1 identical over 7 bases. The germline V gene encodes CDR1 LNHNV and CDR2 YYDKDF (reference sequence). This CDR3 region has 15 residues. The V segment lost 0 bases and the J segment 1 base; nucleotides outside the gene matches: 0. The CDR3 bases are TGTGCCACCAGCAGAGACAGGGGGAGCAATCAGCCCCAGCATTTT. This codes for CATSRDRGSNQPQHF.

The gene calls are TRBV18 and TRBJ2-5, with TRBD2 as a possible D gene (6 bases). The V gene's germline CDR1 is KGHSH and CDR2 LQKENI. Trimming took 6 bases from V and 2 from J, leaving 10 bases between them. The CDR3 is 13 amino acids. The CDR3 spells CASSQGTQETQYF. CDR3 DNA sequence: TGTGCCAGCTCCCAAGGGACTCAAGAGACCCAGTACTTC. Complete variable domain (other parts from reference TRBV18 and TRBJ2-5): NAGVMQNPRHLVRRRGQEARLRCSPMKGHSHVYWYRQLPEEGLKFMVYLQKENIIDESGMPKERFSAEFPKEGPSILRIQQVVRGDSAAYFCASSQGTQETQYFGPGTRLLVL.

The chain uses TRBV27 and TRBJ2-1; perhaps TRBD2 as D (5 bases). The ends were cut back, 8 bases at V and 4 bases at J, with 12 bases in the middle. Germline loops: CDR1 MNHEY, CDR2 SMNVEV (reference sequence). The CDR3 extends over 13 amino acids. The CDR3, as DNA: TGTGCCAGCCACGGACTTGAATACAATGAGCAGTTCTTC. It translates to CASHGLEYNEQFF.

The genes are TRBV4-1 and TRBJ1-1, with D uncertain. Per germline, CDR1 MGHRA and CDR2 YSYEKL. The CDR3 covers 11 residues. Trimming pared 1 base from V and 8 bases from J, leaving 5 bases between. In DNA form, the CDR3 reads TGCGCCAGCAGCCAAGGAAGAGAAGCTTTCTTT. It encodes CASSQGREAFF.

V gene TRBV6-1 combines with J gene TRBJ2-3; 7 bases fit TRBD2. Germline assignment: CDR1 MNHNS and CDR2 SASEGT. The CDR3 extends over 18 amino acids. Germline trimming cut 2 bases from V and 2 bases from J; bases unmatched to any gene: 13. The CDR3, as DNA: TGTGCCAGCAGTGAAAGGTGGGGGGAGGGACCCATCACAGATACGCAGTATTTT. Translated: CASSERWGEGPITDTQYF.

The rearrangement joins TRBV6-9 to TRBJ2-7; D might be TRBD1 (6 bases). CDR3 size: 15 residues. V shed 5 bases and J shed 4 bases, with 18 bases lying between them. Germline V gene data show CDR1 as MNHGY and CDR2 as SVAAGI. Written as DNA, the CDR3 is TGTGCCAGCAGTCGTCCTCAGGGGAGCCTATACGAGCAGTACTTC. Translated, it gives CASSRPQGSLYEQYF.

The genes are TRBV27 and TRBJ2-7, with 8 bases fitting TRBD2. The V gene end was trimmed by 6 bases and the J gene end by 1 base; junction bases not matched to a gene: 8. CDR3 length: 15 amino acids. CDR1 MNHEY and CDR2 SMNVEV come from the germline V gene (reference sequence). DNA for the CDR3: TGTGCCAGCAGACCCGCGGGGGGCCGATCCTACGAGCAGTACTTC. This sequence encodes CASRPAGGRSYEQYF.

The J gene is TRBJ2-7, the V gene TRBV14, with TRBD2 as a possible D gene (5 bases). This CDR3 comprises 19 residues. Looked up from germline, CDR1 is SGHDN and CDR2 is FVKESK. Deletions cut 1 base from V and 6 bases from J, with 28 bases between. The CDR3, as DNA: TGTGCCAGCAGCCAAGCCTGGGGTCGATCGGACGTCAGACGGGGCGAGCAGTACTTC. Its protein product is CASSQAWGRSDVRRGEQYF.

The chain employs TRBV5-1 and TRBJ2-1; D not certain. The V end was cut by 3 bases, the J end by 5 bases, with 3 bases between. This CDR3 is built from 11 residues. Germline values: CDR1 SGHRS, CDR2 YFSETQ. The CDR3: CASSWDNEQFF. DNA of the CDR3: TGCGCCAGCAGCTGGGACAATGAGCAGTTCTTC. Drawing the rest from reference TRBV5-1 and TRBJ2-1, the complete variable domain is KAGVTQTPRYLIKTRGQQVTLSCSPISGHRSVSWYQQTPGQGLQFLFEYFSETQRNKGNFPGRFSGRQFSNSRSEMNVSTLELGDSALYLCASSWDNEQFFGPGTRLTVL.

The J gene is TRBJ2-3, the V gene TRBV5-1; D possibly corresponds to TRBD2 (7 bases). Trimming left V 3 bases short and J 3 bases short, with 14 bases between. This CDR3 spans 15 amino acids. CDR1 SGHRS and CDR2 YFSETQ come from the germline V gene. CDR3 bases: TGCGCCAGCAGCTCCGACGGGGGGCCAACAGATACGCAGTATTTT. It specifies CASSSDGGPTDTQYF.

The chain recombines TRBV27 with TRBJ2-1; a possible D gene is TRBD2 (7 bases). Germline V gives CDR1 MNHEY, CDR2 SMNVEV (reference sequence). With 8 bases removed from V and 9 bases from J, the gap between germline ends came to 20 bases. This CDR3 contains 14 residues. CDR3 DNA: TGTGCCAGCGGCTCCGCTGCGGGGGCTGGTGAGCAGTTCTTC. This sequence encodes CASGSAAGAGEQFF.

The rearrangement links TRBV27 to TRBJ1-6, with a tentative D call TRBD1 (5 bases). V was trimmed by 8 bases and J by 8 bases, leaving 10 bases between them. Germline CDR1 MNHEY, CDR2 SMNVEV (reference sequence). CDR3 size: 12 residues. The CDR3 here is CASGGPYSPLHF. CDR3 nucleotides: TGTGCCAGCGGGGGACCGTATTCACCCCTCCACTTT.

The rearrangement uses TRBV6-4 and TRBJ2-7; possibly TRBD2 for D (6 bases). The V gene's germline CDR1 is MRHNA and CDR2 SNTAGT. CDR3 size: 13 residues. The ends were cut back, 7 bases at V and 2 bases at J, with 12 bases in the middle. The CDR3 DNA sequence: TGTGCCAGCACGGGCGGGGCCCCCTACGAGCAGTACTTC. Protein: CASTGGAPYEQYF.

This chain links TRBV7-9 with TRBJ2-3; D is unclear. V shed 3 bases and J shed 0 bases, with 7 bases lying between them. The CDR3 runs 14 residues. Germline V gene data show CDR1 as SEHNR and CDR2 as FQNEAQ (reference sequence). CDR3 sequence (DNA): TGTGCCAGCAGCTTTTCTGTCAGCACAGATACGCAGTATTTT. This codes for CASSFSVSTDTQYF.

The V call is TRBV7-9, the J call TRBJ1-1; D unresolved. The CDR3 has 13 amino acids. V shed 1 base and J shed 1 base, with 4 bases lying between them. Germline CDR1 SEHNR, CDR2 FQNEAQ (reference sequence). CDR3 protein: CASSLEQNTEAFF. The CDR3 coding sequence is TGTGCCAGCAGCTTAGAACAGAACACTGAAGCTTTCTTT.